A single sample gave rise to the 14 T cell receptor beta chains below, sequenced in a study of radiation and T cells in renal cell carcinoma. Clones were read by immunoSEQ multiplex PCR, and TCRdb kept only the in-frame ones, dropping some. In the table there are 130,000 to 150,000 clones, nearly 90% of which are singletons. Time point indicated: baseline pretreatment blood. Indicated treatment: 15 Gy SBRT to primary tumor, nephrectomy 4 weeks later. The specimen was blood, collected from a patient whose treatment included radiotherapy and nephrectomy. These receptors were taken from a woman in her 50s with renal cell carcinoma.

J is TRBJ1-2 and V is TRBV7-9; D might be TRBD1 (6 bases). Germline V lookup: CDR1 SEHNR, CDR2 FQNEAQ (reference sequence). CDR3 size: 14 residues. Deletions cut 4 bases from V and 2 bases from J, with 11 bases between. The CDR3 region is CASSSDSLNYGYTF. As DNA, the CDR3 is TGTGCCAGCAGCTCGGACAGCTTGAACTATGGCTACACCTTC.

This chain connects TRBV5-8 to TRBJ2-2, with TRBD2 as a possible D gene (5 bases). Between the trimmed V and J ends, which lost 4 bases and 5 bases, there was a span of 15 bases. The CDR3 covers 15 residues. From germline, CDR1 is SGHTS and CDR2 YDEGEE. The CDR3 DNA reads TGTGCCAGCAGCCGAGACTTAGCGCCTACCGGGGAGCTGTTTTTT. Protein product: CASSRDLAPTGELFF.

The chain uses TRBV10-3 and TRBJ1-4; TRBD1 matches 7 bases. The germline V gene encodes CDR1 ENHRY and CDR2 SYGVKD. This CDR3 has 16 amino acids. V shed 8 bases, J shed 0 bases, and the junction held 9 bases outside the gene matches. The CDR3 is CAIAPGGGATNEKLFF. The DNA for the CDR3 is TGTGCCATCGCCCCAGGGGGGGGAGCAACTAATGAAAAACTGTTTTTT.

Here the CDR3 DNA reads TGTGCCAGCAGGCCGGGACAGTCCTTCACTGAAGCTTTCTTT. It specifies CASRPGQSFTEAFF. The rearrangement joins TRBV27 to TRBJ1-1, with 7 bases matching TRBD1. Germline loops: CDR1 MNHEY, CDR2 SMNVEV (reference sequence). Trimming took 6 bases from V and 4 from J; bases not matched to a gene: 8. The CDR3 covers 14 residues.

This chain uses TRBV7-8 with TRBJ2-5; D tentatively fits TRBD1 or TRBD2 (5 bases each). Per germline, CDR1 SGHVS and CDR2 FQNEAQ. V dropped 5 bases and J dropped 5 bases, with 15 bases sitting between them. The CDR3 length is 14 residues. The chain's CDR3 is CASSPGTWQETQYF. The CDR3 DNA sequence: TGTGCCAGCAGCCCCGGGACCTGGCAGGAGACCCAGTACTTC. The variable domain in full, completed from reference TRBV7-8 and TRBJ2-5, reads GAGVSQSPRYKVAKRGQDVALRCDPISGHVSLFWYQQALGQGPEFLTYFQNEAQLDKSGLPSDRFFAERPEGSVSTLKIQRTQQEDSAVYLCASSPGTWQETQYFGPGTRLLVL.

This chain uses TRBV10-3 with TRBJ1-6; no definite D call. The CDR3 is made up of 15 amino acids. Germline V gene sequence: CDR1 ENHRY, CDR2 SYGVKD. Trimming cost V 3 bases and J 7 bases, with 13 bases left between them. CDR3 DNA: TGTGCCATCAGTGACCTAACCCCCCGAAATTCACCCCTCCACTTT. This translates into CAISDLTPRNSPLHF.

The chain employs TRBV15 and TRBJ1-6, with D uncertain. Trimming took 4 bases from V and 6 from J, leaving 13 bases between them. CDR1 is LNHNV and CDR2 is YYDKDF in the germline V gene (reference sequence). CDR3 length: 15 residues. Here the CDR3 reads CATSKTPGSNSPLHF. For the CDR3, the DNA is TGTGCCACCAGCAAAACACCGGGATCTAATTCACCCCTCCACTTT. The whole variable domain, remainder taken from reference TRBV15 and TRBJ1-6, is DAMVIQNPRYQVTQFGKPVTLSCSQTLNHNVMYWYQQKSSQAPKLLFHYYDKDFNNEADTPDNFQSRRPNTSFCFLDIRSPGLGDTAMYLCATSKTPGSNSPLHFGNGTRLTVT.

The CDR3, as DNA: TGCGCCAGCAGCTTGACCGGGACCGCCTACGAGCAGTACTTC. It translates to CASSLTGTAYEQYF. The chain is built from TRBV5-1 and TRBJ2-7; possibly TRBD1 or TRBD2 for D (5 bases each). CDR3 length: 14 amino acids. Trimming removed 1 base at V and 2 bases at J, with 10 bases between. Germline assignment: CDR1 SGHRS and CDR2 YFSETQ.

This chain joins TRBV6-5 and TRBJ2-2, with TRBD2 matching 8 bases. The germline CDR1 and CDR2 sequences are MNHEY and SVGAGI. Trimming at V came to 5 bases and at J to 4 bases, leaving 6 bases not matched to a gene. The CDR3 covers 15 residues. CDR3 region: CASSQNGGGTGELFF. DNA of the CDR3: TGTGCCAGCAGTCAAAACGGGGGGGGCACCGGGGAGCTGTTTTTT.

The chain joins TRBV2 to TRBJ2-2; 10 bases map to TRBD2. This CDR3 is built from 16 residues. V dropped 3 bases and J dropped 6; count of bases not matched to a gene: 7. Germline-derived CDR1 and CDR2 are SNHLY and FYNNEI. CDR3 sequence reads: CASSEWGTSVPGELFF. The CDR3 nucleotides are TGTGCCAGCAGTGAGTGGGGGACTAGCGTTCCCGGGGAGCTGTTTTTT.

The chain is built from TRBV28 and TRBJ1-2, with 7 bases that match TRBD1. The J segment lost 7 bases and the V segment lost 7 bases, leaving 9 bases of the junction unmatched. This CDR3 region has 13 residues. The germline CDR1 and CDR2 sequences are MDHEN and SYDVKM. The CDR3 protein is CASTVQGFGGYTF. Here the CDR3 DNA reads TGTGCCAGCACCGTACAGGGGTTTGGTGGCTACACCTTC.

This chain connects TRBV11-2 to TRBJ2-7, with 9 nucleotides matching TRBD2. The CDR3 is made up of 16 amino acids. The germline V gene encodes CDR1 SGHAT and CDR2 FQNNGV. Trimming removed 4 bases from V and 2 bases from J; junction bases left unmatched: 9. The CDR3 DNA reads TGTGCCAGCAGCTCCCCTCGAGGCGGGGGGGCCTACGAGCAGTACTTC. Protein product: CASSSPRGGGAYEQYF.

With regard to this clone: As the CDR3 is not closed by the conserved phenylalanine or tryptophan, this likely results from a read error. The limits of the CDR3 on the DNA are not certain, so only TCRdb's listed CDR3 is given. The gene calls are TRBV1 and TRBJ1-6; no DNA check was done on the table's D call, TRBD1. TRBV1 is a pseudogene locus. Counting both end residues, the CDR3 totals 10 amino acids. This CDR3 is CTSSQGQGMN.

This chain uses TRBV19 with TRBJ1-5; 11 bases are a match to TRBD1. The J segment lost 7 bases and the V segment lost 4 bases, leaving 9 bases of the junction unmatched. The CDR3 sequence is 16 residues long. Per germline, CDR1 LNHDA and CDR2 SQIVND (reference sequence). CDR3 in amino acids: CASSRGTGGKWQPQHF. Written as DNA, the CDR3 is TGTGCCAGTAGTAGGGGGACAGGGGGAAAATGGCAGCCCCAGCATTTT.